This TCR beta chain stems from a study of cytomegalovirus exposure and HLA in healthy donors. The trim removed 4 bases at V and 3 bases at J, leaving 0 bases unmatched. The CDR3 is made up of 13 amino acids. CDR1 and CDR2 (germline): MNHNS, SASEGT. Details on this clone: The antigen remains unidentified.

13 Jbeta primers and 60 Vbeta primers were used for the PCR. Profiling relied on immunoSEQ multiplex PCR, and the TCRdb table lists in-frame clones only, not all of them. The sample yields some 130,000 clones, around four fifths seen once. Study-level results: Association of a missense DCLRE1C variant with TCR beta V- and J-gene trimming was reported in a later analysis. Accurate HLA-A and HLA-B prediction from TCR beta sequences was reported for most subjects. A few chains tied to CMV proved CMV antigen-specific in vitro.

The sample consisted of PBMCs. The receptor was derived from a man younger than 45 in good health. The chain joins TRBV6-1 to TRBJ1-2; TRBD1 matches at 9 bases. This CDR3 reads CASSGTGDYGYTF. In nucleotides, the CDR3 is TGTGCCAGCAGTGGGACAGGGGACTATGGCTACACCTTC.